Listed below are T cell receptor beta chains from one sample, sequenced in a study of T cell changes during pregnancy in multiple sclerosis. The assay was immunoSEQ multiplex PCR, and TCRdb's table has in-frame clones only and misses some. The sample contains about 44,000 clones, roughly 89% of which appear only once. This sample comprised CD4+ T cells from peripheral blood mononuclear cells, obtained in the first trimester of pregnancy. These receptors were obtained from a female donor with multiple sclerosis, enrolled in a pregnancy study. The conserved cysteine and the conserved F or W are not part of the CDR3 here. A D gene is named only where the DNA matches it firmly.

V	J	D	length	CDR3
TRBV15	TRBJ2-2	TRBD1	11	ATDRANTGELF
TRBV29-1	TRBJ2-6	.	16	SVSRQAGTNSGANVLT
TRBV4-1	TRBJ1-1	TRBD1	12	ASSTRTGPPEAF
TRBV6-1	TRBJ2-7	.	12	ASSRPQGSYEQY
TRBV29-1	TRBJ1-4	.	15	SVVFAGVGRGGEKLF
TRBV6-6	TRBJ2-3	TRBD2	13	ASSSPGLESDTQY
TRBV6-5	TRBJ2-7	.	13	ASSYLPADSYEQY
TRBV5-1	TRBJ1-2	.	16	ASSFTLGGQPITYGYT
TRBV11-2	TRBJ1-1	.	13	ASSPGWTANTEAF
TRBV7-8	TRBJ2-5	TRBD2	14	ASSLEIAGEGETQY
TRBV27	TRBJ2-7	TRBD1	12	ASSPGDRGYEQY
TRBV6-1	TRBJ1-5	.	16	ASSGTQGHSLSNQPQH
TRBV28	TRBJ2-4	.	13	ASSLGPQGRHIQY
TRBV5-1	TRBJ2-7	.	11	ASSLAPDYEQY
TRBV28	TRBJ2-5	.	12	ASGRRGGEETQY
TRBV19	TRBJ2-7	TRBD2	13	ASSIVTSGDYEQY
TRBV9	TRBJ2-3	TRBD2	14	ASSVAASGRTDTQY
TRBV9	TRBJ2-7	.	11	ASSVDLSGEQY
TRBV18	TRBJ2-1	.	12	ASSPGGGIHEQF
TRBV28	TRBJ1-1	.	10	ASRMVAGEAF
TRBV18	TRBJ2-6	.	16	ASSPPTELLSGANVLT
TRBV5-1	TRBJ1-1	TRBD1	13	ASSEHGQGITEAF